This T cell receptor beta chain was obtained from a study of CD8 T cells in ankylosing spondylitis (dated 2017 in TCRdb). The study in broad terms: The study set out to find disease-linked TCR variants by profiling T cell receptor beta repertoires in ankylosing spondylitis patients and healthy donors. In total, the full study cohort was made up of some 110 healthy donors and 20 to 25 ankylosing spondylitis patients. Samples of peripheral blood were taken, and for ankylosing spondylitis patients, synovial fluid was collected as well.

Synovial fluid samples were matched to blood samples from the same ankylosing spondylitis patients. With regard to this clonotype: Its antigen remains undetermined. Base qualities were left out, and no much larger clone turns up one base away.

The study at large found these results: A TCR beta motif of seven or eight highly homologous amino acid variants appeared characteristic of blood from ankylosing spondylitis patients. Significant enrichment of the disease-linked clones was reported in matched synovial fluid samples from ankylosing spondylitis patients. Some of the motif variants had been reported before in the synovial fluid and blood of reactive arthritis patients, a finding that suggests common disease-initiation mechanisms. In peripheral blood, the disease-linked clones were found at relatively low frequencies and had a CD8+ phenotype.

Counted from cysteine to phenylalanine, this CDR3 has 11 amino acids. Just the 33-base CDR3 DNA is kept, in frame starting at base 1. Reading the germline V gene (reference sequence) gives CDR1 DFQATT and CDR2 SNEGSKA. A distance of 8 bases separates the germline ends of V and J, which lose 5 bases and 7 bases respectively. Sequencing was performed on an Illumina HiSeq 2500. TCR beta libraries were prepared by quantitative 5'-RACE with molecular barcodes. In the authors' own workflow: A new computational method based on a probabilistic model of VDJ rearrangement was used to identify disease-linked TCR variants. The raw public reads went through TCRdb reprocessing: fastp at Q25, MiXCR clone calling, in-frame beta chains kept. Records with the same CDR3 protein are collapsed into one entry carrying the most frequent genes and DNA. TCRdb's processing, not the authors', yielded these V and J calls. Recorded for this sample are 100,000 or so distinct CDR3 sequences; around 24% of them occurred a single time. The ten largest clones capture 9% to 15% of the sample.

This chain is built from TRBV20-1 and TRBJ2-2, with a weak D call of TRBD1 (5 bases match). The sequence was obtained from a male donor with ankylosing spondylitis. The material sequenced was synovial fluid, either unsorted or a sorted T cell fraction (not recorded which). The CDR3 region has the sequence CSASGFGELFF. In nucleotide form, the sequence is TGCAGTGCTTCAGGGTTCGGGGAGCTGTTTTTT.